Sequencing of this T cell receptor beta chain was carried out in a study of identical twins. Findings and limits, study-wide: Less excess twin sharing appeared in beta out-of-frame sequences.

Of note for this clonotype: As yet, its antigen is unknown.

A universal primer site was created by template switching, with the cDNA bearing unique molecular identifiers. TCRdb recomputed calls from the 5' RACE reads with MiXCR, one row per CDR3 protein. In the table there are roughly 470,000 distinct CDR3 sequences, 13% to 15% of which are singletons. Trimming cost V 4 bases and J 6 bases; bases outside gene matches: 6. Germline V lookup: CDR1 KGHDR, CDR2 SFDVKD. The CDR3 has 15 residues. This sample also belongs to another study, concerning yellow fever vaccine responses in identical twins.

Sequencing used CD4+ T cells sorted from blood. The sequence came from a woman aged 18-29 years in good health. This sequence joins TRBV24-1 and TRBJ2-1; TRBD2 matches at 9 bases. The CDR3 DNA reads TGTGCCACCAGTGAGGCTAGCGGGATACTCAATGAGCAGTTCTTC. Translated, it gives CATSEASGILNEQFF.